These 18 T cell receptor beta chains share one sample of origin, sequenced in a study of T-cell reconstitution after alpha-beta-depleted transplantation in children. Researchers prepared the TCRbeta library using unique molecular identifiers, the study reports. TCRdb passed the PCR reads through MiXCR, listing each CDR3 protein once. The profile shows approximately 400,000 distinct CDR3 sequences, around 16% of them singletons. The sequencing here drew on PBMCs, mostly from graft donor cells, taken 360 days after TCRalphabeta/CD19-depleted stem cell transplant. The receptors originated from a boy younger than two who had a stem cell transplant for Wiskott-Aldrich syndrome, so the T cells may come from the graft donor.

This clonotype was observed a handful of times. The rearrangement uses TRBV10-3 and TRBJ2-7, with 8 bases lining up with TRBD2. V trimming: 8 bases; J trimming: 7 bases; junction bases outside the gene matches: 13. This CDR3 has 14 residues. Germline values: CDR1 ENHRY, CDR2 SYGVKD. The CDR3 spells CAIETSEGVREQYF. The CDR3 bases are TGTGCCATCGAGACTAGCGAGGGAGTGAGGGAGCAGTACTTC.

The sample holds many counts of this clonotype. The rearrangement joins TRBV24-1 to TRBJ2-5, with 10 bases matching TRBD1. The CDR3 sequence is 15 residues long. The ends lost 2 bases at V and 3 bases at J; junction bases unmatched: 2. From germline, CDR1 is KGHDR and CDR2 SFDVKD. CDR3 bases: TGTGCCACCAGTGATTGGACAGGGGGGGAAGAGACCCAGTACTTC. As protein: CATSDWTGGEETQYF.

This clonotype has more than one count but fewer than ten. This chain links TRBV2 with TRBJ1-2; TRBD1 agrees at 7 bases. V trimming: 6 bases; J trimming: 1 base; junction bases outside the gene matches: 8. Looked up from germline, CDR1 is SNHLY and CDR2 is FYNNEI. CDR3 size: 15 residues. The CDR3 reads CASSLQGTLNYGYTF. The CDR3 DNA reads TGTGCCAGCAGCTTACAGGGGACCCTTAACTATGGCTACACCTTC. Full variable domain (rest looked up from reference TRBV2 and TRBJ1-2): EPEVTQTPSHQVTQMGQEVILRCVPISNHLYFYWYRQILGQKVEFLVSFYNNEISEKSEIFDDQFSVERPDGSNFTLKIRSTKLEDSAMYFCASSLQGTLNYGYTFGSGTRLTVV.

This clonotype has at least ten counts. As DNA, the CDR3 is TGTGCCAGCAGTTTGTATATGCCCTACGAGCAGTACTTC. Amino acids: CASSLYMPYEQYF. The genes are TRBV12-3 or TRBV12-4 and TRBJ2-7; no definite D call. Trimming stripped 3 bases from V and 2 bases from J, with 8 bases between. This CDR3 has 13 amino acids.

This clonotype occurred a few times. The chain links TRBV7-2 to TRBJ2-7, with D possibly being TRBD1 or TRBD2 (5 bases each). The V gene's germline CDR1 is SGHTA and CDR2 FQGNSA. The CDR3 consists of 16 residues. With 2 bases removed from V and 0 bases from J, the gap between germline ends came to 14 bases. The chain's CDR3 is CASSLRPGPYSYEQYF. CDR3 bases: TGTGCCAGCAGCTTACGTCCGGGACCTTACTCCTACGAGCAGTACTTC.

This clonotype has only a few counts. The chain carries TRBV4-1 and TRBJ2-2, with unresolved D. Germline V gene lookup returns CDR1 MGHRA and CDR2 YSYEKL. The CDR3 totals 14 residues. V was trimmed by 1 base and J by 9 bases, leaving 12 bases between them. The DNA for the CDR3 is TGCGCCAGCAGCCAAGCTCCCAATAGGAGGGAGCTGTTTTTT. As protein: CASSQAPNRRELFF.

This clonotype was observed a few times. The V gene is TRBV5-4, the J gene TRBJ2-1; D is uncertain. Germline V gene sequence: CDR1 SGHNT, CDR2 YYREEE (reference sequence). The V gene lost 3 bases and the J gene lost 3 bases, with 7 bases spanning the gap. This CDR3 region has 13 residues. The CDR3 region is CASSSTIYNEQFF. CDR3 DNA sequence: TGTGCCAGCAGCTCCACAATCTACAATGAGCAGTTCTTC.

The sample holds a few counts of this clonotype. The V gene is TRBV27, the J gene TRBJ1-2; 7 positions agree with TRBD1. The junction had 5 bases not matched to a gene; V was cut back by 10 bases and J by 3 bases. CDR1 is MNHEY and CDR2 is SMNVEV in the germline V gene (reference sequence). This CDR3 is 12 amino acids long. The CDR3 here is CAILDRDYGYTF. CDR3 coding DNA: TGTGCCATCCTAGACAGGGACTATGGCTACACCTTC.

The chain employs TRBV4-3 and TRBJ2-3, with TRBD2 as a possible D gene (5 bases). V was shortened by 0 bases and J by 6 bases, with 16 bases between the two germline ends. Germline V lookup: CDR1 LGHNA, CDR2 YSLEER. This CDR3 is built from 16 residues. The CDR3 loop reads CASSQDLEAAADTQYF. DNA for the CDR3: TGCGCCAGCAGCCAAGATTTGGAAGCGGCCGCGGATACGCAGTATTTT.

The rearrangement uses TRBV24-1 and TRBJ2-7, with TRBD2 matching 7 bases. The CDR3 contains 13 residues. J lost 4 bases, V lost 4 bases, and 3 bases had no gene match. CDR1 is KGHDR and CDR2 is SFDVKD in the germline V gene. The CDR3 loop is CATSDGGSYEQYF. The CDR3 region has the DNA TGTGCCACCAGTGACGGCGGGAGTTACGAGCAGTACTTC.

The V call is TRBV11-2, the J call TRBJ2-5; D gene ambiguous. This CDR3 contains 12 residues. V was trimmed by 6 bases and J by 5 bases, leaving 10 bases between them. CDR1 is SGHAT and CDR2 is FQNNGV in the germline V gene. As DNA, the CDR3 is TGTGCCAGCAGTTACCTTTCCGAGACCCAGTACTTC. Its protein is CASSYLSETQYF.

The genes are TRBV3-1 and TRBJ1-2; a weak D match, TRBD1 (6 bases). Between the trimmed V and J ends, which lost 4 bases and 4 bases, there was a span of 19 bases. The germline V gene has CDR1 LGHDT and CDR2 YNNKEL (reference sequence). The length of the CDR3 is 16 residues. The CDR3 here is CASSPKRQVRGYGYTF. The CDR3 coding sequence is TGTGCCAGCAGCCCCAAGAGACAGGTTCGCGGCTATGGCTACACCTTC.

This clonotype showed up just a few times. The chain is built from TRBV7-2 and TRBJ2-7; D call uncertain. Trimming stripped 4 bases from V and 2 bases from J, with 9 bases between. The CDR3 consists of 13 residues. Germline-derived CDR1 and CDR2 are SGHTA and FQGNSA. CDR3 region: CASSYIHPYEQYF. CDR3 DNA sequence: TGTGCCAGCAGCTACATTCACCCCTACGAGCAGTACTTC.

In this sample, this clonotype turned up a few times. The J gene is TRBJ2-1, the V gene TRBV27; perhaps TRBD1 as D (6 bases). The germline V gene encodes CDR1 MNHEY and CDR2 SMNVEV (reference sequence). V shed 3 bases and J shed 4 bases, with 13 bases lying between them. The CDR3 has 15 amino acids. CDR3: CASSFQGQGYNEQFF. The CDR3 DNA is TGTGCCAGCAGTTTTCAGGGGCAGGGGTACAATGAGCAGTTCTTC.

This clonotype has more than one count but fewer than ten. V gene TRBV7-2 combines with J gene TRBJ2-2; possible D gene TRBD2, 7 bases. The CDR3 has 16 residues. V was shortened by 2 bases and J by 2 bases, with 12 bases between the two germline ends. Germline V gene data show CDR1 as SGHTA and CDR2 as FQGNSA. The CDR3 coding sequence is TGTGCCAGCAGCTTAAGGGGGGGGCTTAACACCGGGGAGCTGTTTTTT. Amino acid sequence: CASSLRGGLNTGELFF.

The gene calls are TRBV12-3 or TRBV12-4 and TRBJ2-4, with 10 bases lining up with TRBD2. The CDR3 is 14 residues long. The J segment lost 15 bases and the V segment lost 6 bases, leaving 14 bases of the junction unmatched. The CDR3 DNA reads as TGTGCCAGCAGCCCCACTACCCTAGCGGGGGCACGGTACTTC. Amino acid sequence: CASSPTTLAGARYF.

This CDR3 is CASSFSGTGSTEAFF. The CDR3 DNA sequence: TGTGCCAGCAGTTTCTCCGGGACAGGGAGTACTGAAGCTTTCTTT. This sequence joins TRBV6-5 and TRBJ1-1, with 9 bases matching TRBD1. This CDR3 spans 15 amino acids. From germline, CDR1 is MNHEY and CDR2 SVGAGI. With 4 bases clipped from V and 5 bases from J, the junction kept 8 bases outside the gene matches.

The chain couples TRBV6-5 to TRBJ2-2; 7 positions match TRBD2. The CDR3 extends over 15 amino acids. J gave up 7 bases and V 3 bases, and 8 bases lay outside the gene matches. Germline V CDR1 and CDR2: MNHEY, SVGAGI. CDR3 coding DNA: TGTGCCAGCAGTTATGTGGGAGGGTACGGCGGGGAGCTGTTTTTT. This gives the protein CASSYVGGYGGELFF.